This TCR beta chain was recovered during a study of control samples from healthy donors and cancer patients. Generated by immunoSEQ multiplex PCR, the TCRdb table keeps only in-frame clones and is missing some. The table records over 110,000 clones, more than 90% of them present only once. V dropped 1 base and J dropped 4; count of bases not matched to a gene: 2. This CDR3 spans 14 amino acids. The germline CDR1 and CDR2 sequences are SGHKS and YYEKEE (reference sequence). This receptor was obtained from a man aged 25-40 years in good health. The rearrangement joins TRBV5-5 to TRBJ2-1, with 7 nucleotides matching TRBD1. Sequencing used blood. CDR3 nucleotide sequence: TGTGCCAGCAGCTTGTGGGACAGTTACAATGAGCAGTTCTTC. Residues: CASSLWDSYNEQFF.